Presented here are 27 T cell receptor beta chains from one specimen sequenced in a study of CD8 T cells in Susac syndrome. cDNA came from around 0.5 to 1 ug RNA primed by random hexamers. TCRdb redid the calling of the immunoSEQ multiplex PCR reads with MiXCR, one entry per CDR3 protein. The table lists 100,000 to 150,000 distinct CDR3 sequences, 94% of them singletons. Specimen: CD4+ T cells from PBMCs. These receptors were taken from a human donor in good health.

The genes are TRBV5-1 and TRBJ1-4; D is uncertain. V gave up 3 bases and J gave up 8 bases, with 14 bases separating them. Per the germline V gene, CDR1 is SGHRS and CDR2 is YFSETQ. This CDR3 is built from 14 residues. The CDR3: CASSWEGRGEKLFF. The CDR3 region has the DNA TGCGCCAGCAGCTGGGAGGGTAGAGGAGAAAAACTGTTTTTT.

The V call is TRBV12-3 or TRBV12-4, the J call TRBJ2-2; D gene unclear. The CDR3 contains 16 residues. V was cut by 5 bases and J by 6 bases, with 19 bases left in between. CDR3 nucleotide sequence: TGTGCCAGCAGTGAGCGAATGGCGGTTACGGCCGGGGAGCTGTTTTTT. Translated, it gives CASSERMAVTAGELFF.

The gene calls are TRBV3-1 and TRBJ2-5, with D perhaps TRBD1 (6 bases). Between the trimmed V and J ends, which lost 2 bases and 0 bases, there was a span of 25 bases. Germline lookup yields CDR1 LGHDT and CDR2 YNNKEL (reference sequence). This CDR3 region has 20 residues. The CDR3: CASSQSLTKAAGVYQETQYF. CDR3 in DNA: TGTGCCAGCAGCCAATCTTTAACAAAGGCGGCAGGGGTGTACCAAGAGACCCAGTACTTC.

V and J are TRBV6-6 and TRBJ2-3, with D unresolved. V gave up 4 bases and J gave up 3 bases, with 11 bases separating them. This CDR3 is 14 amino acids long. Germline V gene lookup returns CDR1 MNHNY and CDR2 SVGAGI (reference sequence). Here the CDR3 reads CASSSPPVTDTQYF. DNA of the CDR3: TGTGCCAGCAGTTCCCCCCCCGTAACAGATACGCAGTATTTT.

V and J are TRBV30 and TRBJ1-5, with a tentative D call TRBD1 (5 bases). V was pared by 1 base and J by 7 bases, with 14 bases between. The germline CDR1 and CDR2 sequences are GTSNPN and SVGIG (reference sequence). This CDR3 has 14 residues. CDR3: CAWSDQGQRQPQHF. DNA for the CDR3: TGTGCCTGGAGTGACCAGGGTCAGAGACAGCCCCAGCATTTT.

On this clonotype itself: One end of the junction varies from germline; a read error may be responsible. The chain is built from TRBV7-9 and TRBJ1-1; D gene unclear. CDR1 SEHNR and CDR2 FQNEAQ come from the germline V gene (reference sequence). The CDR3 has 13 amino acids. The CDR3 region has the DNA TGTGCCAGCAGCTTTAATACGGAACGGCCGCTTCGCTTT. Its protein product is CASSFNTERPLRF.

The chain uses TRBV7-2 and TRBJ2-7; D perhaps matches TRBD1 (5 bases). V shed 3 bases and J shed 2 bases, with 17 bases lying between them. The germline gives CDR1 SGHTA, CDR2 FQGNSA. The length of the CDR3 is 16 residues. Here the CDR3 reads CASSFRAGRDPYEQYF. The DNA of the CDR3 is TGTGCCAGCAGCTTCCGTGCCGGCAGGGATCCCTACGAGCAGTACTTC.

This clonotype was counted a few times. The J gene is TRBJ2-7, the V gene TRBV7-6; 9 positions match TRBD2. With 0 bases clipped from V and 3 bases from J, the junction kept 0 bases outside the gene matches. The CDR3 is 14 amino acids. CDR1 SGHVS and CDR2 FNYEAQ come from the germline V gene. CDR3 loop: CASSLASGSYEQYF. The CDR3 DNA follows: TGTGCCAGCAGCTTAGCTAGCGGGAGCTACGAGCAGTACTTC. The variable domain in full, with the rest retrieved from reference TRBV7-6 and TRBJ2-7, is GAGVSQSPRYKVTKRGQDVALRCDPISGHVSLYWYRQALGQGPEFLTYFNYEAQQDKSGLPNDRFSAERPEGSISTLTIQRTEQRDSAMYRCASSLASGSYEQYFGPGTRLTVT.

The rearrangement links TRBV6-5 to TRBJ2-6; possible D gene TRBD2, 5 bases. Trimming stripped 9 bases from V and 4 bases from J, with 13 bases between. Looked up from germline, CDR1 is MNHEY and CDR2 is SVGAGI. CDR3 length: 14 amino acids. The CDR3: CASRDTGGANVLTF. The CDR3 region has the DNA TGTGCCAGTCGTGACACGGGGGGGGCCAACGTCCTGACTTTC.

The chain couples TRBV7-9 to TRBJ2-7, with D possibly being TRBD1 or TRBD2 (7 bases each). This CDR3 is 14 amino acids long. Trimming pared 1 base from V and 6 bases from J, leaving 13 bases between. Germline assignment: CDR1 SEHNR and CDR2 FQNEAQ (reference sequence). CDR3 sequence (DNA): TGTGCCAGCAGCTTAGGGCAGGGGGGGTCCGAGCAGTACTTC. It specifies CASSLGQGGSEQYF.

This chain joins TRBV28 and TRBJ2-4; tentative D call: TRBD1 (5 bases). Germline loops: CDR1 MDHEN, CDR2 SYDVKM. This CDR3 contains 15 residues. Trimming took 5 bases from V and 0 from J, leaving 11 bases between them. CDR3 DNA: TGTGCCAGCAGTCCAGGGTCGTTAGCCAAAAACATTCAGTACTTC. Translation: CASSPGSLAKNIQYF.

The chain employs TRBV15 and TRBJ2-3; 8 bases line up with TRBD1. The trim removed 3 bases at V and 5 bases at J, leaving 4 bases unmatched. The CDR3 runs to 14 residues. Germline assignment: CDR1 LNHNV and CDR2 YYDKDF (reference sequence). The CDR3 DNA reads as TGTGCCACCAGCAGGGGACAGGCCAGAGATACGCAGTATTTT. This sequence encodes CATSRGQARDTQYF.

As for this clonotype: The junction and the germline gene differ at one end; a read error may be behind it. The CDR3 loop is CSARGAGQGLYGYTF. The CDR3 coding sequence is TGCAGTGCCAGAGGCGCGGGACAGGGACTCTATGGCTACACCTTC. The chain carries TRBV20-1 and TRBJ1-2; TRBD1 matches 9 bases. This CDR3 is 15 amino acids long. CDR1 and CDR2 (germline): DFQATT, SNEGSKA (reference sequence).

This chain connects TRBV7-8 to TRBJ2-5; no clear D gene. The germline gives CDR1 SGHVS, CDR2 FQNEAQ. CDR3 length: 14 residues. V dropped 5 bases and J dropped 5 bases, with 15 bases sitting between them. The CDR3 is CASSPLTRGETQYF. For the CDR3, the DNA is TGTGCCAGCAGCCCCTTAACCCGTGGGGAGACCCAGTACTTC.

The chain recombines TRBV5-1 with TRBJ2-5; the D gene is possibly TRBD2 (6 bases). The CDR3 runs 15 residues. Germline assignment: CDR1 SGHRS and CDR2 YFSETQ. The ends were cut back, 4 bases at V and 2 bases at J, with 15 bases in the middle. CDR3 nucleotide sequence: TGCGCCAGCAGCCCACGGGAGTCAGTTCAAGAGACCCAGTACTTC. Its translation is CASSPRESVQETQYF.

CDR3 nucleotide sequence: TGTGCCAGCAGCCCTTTTGGGGGACCCTACGAGCAGTACTTC. This translates into CASSPFGGPYEQYF. This chain uses TRBV6-6 with TRBJ2-7; D may be TRBD1 or TRBD2 (5 bases each). Looked up from germline, CDR1 is MNHNY and CDR2 is SVGAGI (reference sequence). Trimming left V 6 bases short and J 2 bases short, with 14 bases between. This CDR3 has 14 residues.

The chain couples TRBV3-1 to TRBJ1-2; perhaps TRBD1 as D (5 bases). CDR1 and CDR2 from the germline V gene are LGHDT and YNNKEL (reference sequence). This CDR3 spans 14 amino acids. V lost 2 bases, J lost 4 bases, and 11 bases lay in between. For the CDR3, the DNA is TGTGCCAGCAGCCAATTGGGGCAGTCCTATGGCTACACCTTC. Translating it yields CASSQLGQSYGYTF.

The chain has TRBV3-1 and TRBJ2-7, with D maybe TRBD2 (7 bases). The V end lost 10 bases, the J end lost 2 bases, and 33 bases lay between the germline ends. The CDR3 contains 19 residues. Per germline, CDR1 LGHDT and CDR2 YNNKEL (reference sequence). The CDR3 loop reads CATRPGQPGGGGQAYEQYF. The CDR3 DNA reads TGTGCCACCAGACCCGGACAGCCGGGAGGAGGAGGCCAAGCCTACGAGCAGTACTTC.

The rearrangement uses TRBV6-1 and TRBJ2-1; 9 nucleotides agree with TRBD1. Trimming took 8 bases from V and 6 from J; bases not matched to a gene: 20. The germline V gene has CDR1 MNHNS and CDR2 SASEGT. The CDR3 has 18 residues. For the CDR3, the DNA is TGTGCCAGCGGACGCAGGACAGGGGAAGAGTCCGTACCCAATGAGCAGTTCTTC. Encoded protein: CASGRRTGEESVPNEQFF.

This clonotype was detected only once. The chain employs TRBV7-9 and TRBJ1-5; 8 bases agree with TRBD1. Unmatched junction bases numbered 8, after V lost 5 bases and J lost 5 bases. The CDR3 spans 15 residues. CDR1 is SEHNR and CDR2 is FQNEAQ in the germline V gene (reference sequence). This CDR3 reads CASSDPGQGDQPQHF. The CDR3 DNA sequence: TGTGCCAGCAGCGACCCTGGACAGGGTGATCAGCCCCAGCATTTT.

The chain has TRBV13 and TRBJ2-1; TRBD2 aligns across 11 bases. J lost 7 bases, V lost 1 base, and 9 bases had no gene match. Germline loops: CDR1 PRHDT, CDR2 FYEKMQ (reference sequence). The CDR3 contains 17 residues. The CDR3 here is CASSLAHSSGRSNEQFF. The DNA for the CDR3 is TGTGCCAGCAGCTTAGCGCACTCTAGCGGGAGGAGTAATGAGCAGTTCTTC.

The chain couples TRBV5-1 to TRBJ2-7; no reliable D call. The germline gives CDR1 SGHRS, CDR2 YFSETQ. The CDR3 is 12 residues long. V was shortened by 2 bases and J by 3 bases, with 6 bases between the two germline ends. In DNA, the CDR3 is TGCGCCAGCAGCTTATCAGACTACGAGCAGTACTTC. Translated, it gives CASSLSDYEQYF.

The chain recombines TRBV4-1 with TRBJ2-7; 7 bases agree with TRBD2. V gave up 4 bases and J gave up 3 bases; unmatched junction bases: 12. CDR3 length: 16 residues. In germline, CDR1 is MGHRA, CDR2 YSYEKL. The CDR3 reads CASSPEEAGADYEQYF. DNA for the CDR3: TGCGCCAGCAGCCCCGAGGAGGCGGGAGCCGACTACGAGCAGTACTTC.

The V gene is TRBV2, the J gene TRBJ2-5; possibly TRBD2 for D (5 bases). Germline CDR1 and CDR2: SNHLY and FYNNEI. The CDR3 consists of 14 residues. The V and J ends lost 4 bases and 5 bases respectively, with 14 bases between them. DNA of the CDR3: TGTGCCAGCAGTGTCCCCGGGAATCGGGAGACCCAGTACTTC. Its translation is CASSVPGNRETQYF.

The chain recombines TRBV5-1 with TRBJ2-5, with a weak D call TRBD2 (6 bases). Germline V gene data show CDR1 as SGHRS and CDR2 as YFSETQ. Trimming pared 4 bases from V and 5 bases from J, leaving 15 bases between. The CDR3 spans 14 residues. CDR3 protein: CASSLWRALETQYF. The CDR3 DNA reads as TGCGCCAGCAGCCTGTGGAGGGCCTTGGAGACCCAGTACTTC.

This chain uses TRBV5-4 with TRBJ2-3; D gene ambiguous. Germline CDR1 is SGHNT and CDR2 is YYREEE (reference sequence). CDR3 length equals 14 residues. V lost 0 bases, J lost 4 bases, and 9 bases lay in between. The CDR3 loop is CASSLDVGPDTQYF. The CDR3 DNA reads TGTGCCAGCAGCTTGGATGTCGGCCCAGATACGCAGTATTTT.

The chain links TRBV9 to TRBJ2-1, with D uncertain. The V and J ends lost 4 bases and 0 bases respectively, with 11 bases between them. Germline CDR1 and CDR2: SGDLS and YYNGEE. CDR3 length: 15 residues. The CDR3 here is CASSPIVSSYNEQFF. Written as DNA, the CDR3 is TGTGCCAGCAGCCCGATCGTTAGCTCCTACAATGAGCAGTTCTTC.